Listed below are T cell receptor beta chains from one sample, sequenced in a study of T cell responses to AZD1222 COVID-19 vaccine. Assay: immunoSEQ multiplex PCR; the TCRdb copy retains only in-frame clones and omits some. This sample has roughly 160,000 clones, with 90% to 95% found just once. The sequencing here drew on peripheral blood, taken 28 days after the second AZD1222 dose. These receptors were taken from an adult who received the AZD1222 COVID-19 vaccine. Both conserved end residues are trimmed from each CDR3. D genes are given only for firm matches. Clone size is shown for a subset of rows, as once, few, many or a class of expanded clone.

j_call	clone_size	v_call	d_call	cdr3_aa
TRBJ2-7	-	TRBV5-6	-	ASSLNLDEQY
TRBJ1-2	-	TRBV28	TRBD1	ASSWFDRAPNYGYT
TRBJ1-2	-	TRBV18	-	ASSPPAGLDGYT
TRBJ2-2	-	TRBV29-1	-	SAADTNTGELF
TRBJ2-7	-	TRBV24-1	TRBD1	ATSEGGQGAEY
TRBJ2-2	once	TRBV28	-	ASSLYTNTGELF
TRBJ1-1	-	TRBV6-5	-	ASGLTVNTEAF
TRBJ1-6	-	TRBV5-1	-	ASSRTGQSGTPLH
TRBJ2-5	-	TRBV21-1	-	ASSNRGRETQY
TRBJ2-1	-	TRBV28	TRBD2	ASRERGGLMYNEQF
TRBJ1-1	-	TRBV5-1	TRBD1	ASSLDRGLRVSEAF
TRBJ1-5	-	TRBV5-1	-	ASSLDGGDQPQH
TRBJ1-5	-	TRBV20-1	-	SAIQGGPQH
TRBJ2-7	-	TRBV5-4	TRBD2	ASSPPRSGRAAEQY
TRBJ1-1	-	TRBV7-2	TRBD1	ASSPLRGPAEAF
TRBJ2-1	-	TRBV28	-	ASSLSLGGPRNEQF
TRBJ1-1	-	TRBV29-1	-	SAGLDLTGAEAF
TRBJ2-6	-	TRBV11-2	-	ASSWGEGFGANVLT